The 30 T cell receptor beta chains below come from one sample, sequenced in a study of blood T cell repertoires in COVID-19. Profiled with immunoSEQ multiplex PCR; TCRdb holds only in-frame clones, not every one. The sample gives 120,000 or so clones, 80% to 90% of which show up once; 5.5% to 6% is in the top ten. The specimen sequenced was peripheral blood. These receptors originate from a man older than 75 with active or convalescent COVID-19.

The chain recombines TRBV6-2 or TRBV6-3 with TRBJ2-4, with D perhaps matching TRBD2 (5 bases). The germline V and J ends were trimmed by 6 bases and 5 bases, with 14 bases remaining between them. The CDR3 runs to 14 residues. CDR1 is MNHEY and CDR2 is SVGEGT in the germline V gene. The DNA of the CDR3 is TGTGCCAGCAGCCTGAGAGGGCTCGAAAACATTCAGTACTTC. It specifies CASSLRGLENIQYF.

The rearrangement joins TRBV3-1 (or the pseudogene TRBV3-2) to TRBJ1-5; D is undetermined. The CDR3 length is 13 residues. The V and J ends lost 4 bases and 4 bases respectively, with 8 bases between them. The germline CDR1 and CDR2 sequences are LGHDT and YNNKEL (reference sequence). DNA of the CDR3: TGTGCCAGCAGCCCAGACGTGAATCAGCCCCAGCATTTT. Its protein is CASSPDVNQPQHF.

The chain joins TRBV3-1 (or the pseudogene TRBV3-2) to TRBJ2-7, with 10 bases lining up with TRBD2. The trim removed 6 bases at V and 9 bases at J, leaving 11 bases unmatched. CDR3 size: 14 residues. Germline CDR1 reads LGHDT; CDR2 reads YNNKEL (reference sequence). This CDR3 reads CASRASGGQAVQYF. CDR3 nucleotides: TGTGCCAGCAGGGCTAGCGGGGGTCAAGCAGTGCAGTACTTC.

The V gene is TRBV7-2, the J gene TRBJ2-5; 8 bases align to TRBD1. Germline V lookup: CDR1 SGHTA, CDR2 FQGNSA. The CDR3 totals 16 residues. Germline trimming cut 1 base from V and 5 bases from J; bases unmatched to any gene: 9. The CDR3 is CASSLVPTGAGETQYF. Here the CDR3 DNA reads TGTGCCAGCAGCTTAGTCCCGACAGGGGCGGGGGAGACCCAGTACTTC. Based on the CDR3 plus reference TRBV7-2 and TRBJ2-5, the full variable domain is GAGVSQSPSNKVTEKGKDVELRCDPISGHTALYWYRQSLGQGLEFLIYFQGNSAPDKSGLPSDRFSAERTGGSVSTLTIQRTQQEDSAVYLCASSLVPTGAGETQYFGPGTRLLVL.

This chain links TRBV9 with TRBJ2-3, with 9 bases identical to TRBD2. The CDR3 has 16 amino acids. Trimming cost V 6 bases and J 6 bases; bases outside gene matches: 14. Germline V gene data show CDR1 as SGDLS and CDR2 as YYNGEE. Written as DNA, the CDR3 is TGTGCCAGCACCCCAACGGGACTAGCAATGACGGATACGCAGTATTTT. Its protein product is CASTPTGLAMTDTQYF.

The gene calls are TRBV19 and TRBJ2-1; a possible D gene is TRBD2 (7 bases). V lost 9 bases, J lost 4 bases, and 13 bases lay in between. This CDR3 comprises 13 residues. Germline lookup yields CDR1 LNHDA and CDR2 SQIVND (reference sequence). This CDR3 is CASGRGAYNEQFF. CDR3 coding DNA: TGTGCCAGCGGCCGGGGGGCATACAATGAGCAGTTCTTC. The entire variable domain, with the rest obtained from reference TRBV19 and TRBJ2-1, is as follows: DGGITQSPKYLFRKEGQNVTLSCEQNLNHDAMYWYRQDPGQGLRLIYYSQIVNDFQKGDIAEGYSVSREKKESFPLTVTSAQKNPTAFYLCASGRGAYNEQFFGPGTRLTVL.

The rearrangement joins TRBV7-2 to TRBJ2-5; 12 bases agree with TRBD2. The CDR3 has 14 amino acids. Trimming cost V 5 bases and J 11 bases; bases outside gene matches: 9. Per the germline V gene, CDR1 is SGHTA and CDR2 is FQGNSA. CDR3: CASSAQLAGGRQYF. The DNA for the CDR3 is TGTGCCAGCAGCGCACAACTAGCGGGGGGCCGTCAGTACTTC.

This chain uses TRBV19 with TRBJ2-3, with D possibly matching TRBD2 (5 bases). Trimming pared 7 bases from V and 2 bases from J, leaving 19 bases between. The CDR3 has 16 amino acids. CDR1 and CDR2 from the germline V gene are LNHDA and SQIVND (reference sequence). CDR3: CASKGPEDLNTDTQYF. CDR3 sequence (DNA): TGTGCCAGTAAAGGTCCGGAGGACCTAAACACAGATACGCAGTATTTT. Filled out from reference TRBV19 and TRBJ2-3, the complete variable domain reads DGGITQSPKYLFRKEGQNVTLSCEQNLNHDAMYWYRQDPGQGLRLIYYSQIVNDFQKGDIAEGYSVSREKKESFPLTVTSAQKNPTAFYLCASKGPEDLNTDTQYFGPGTRLTVL.

This clone appeared a few times. The rearrangement links TRBV19 to TRBJ2-2; no clear D gene. CDR1 and CDR2 from the germline V gene are LNHDA and SQIVND (reference sequence). Trimming pared 9 bases from V and 6 bases from J, leaving 5 bases between. The CDR3 is 10 residues long. The CDR3 coding sequence is TGTGCCAGCGGGTCCGGGGAGCTGTTTTTT. This sequence encodes CASGSGELFF.

The chain carries TRBV7-8 and TRBJ1-2; D unclear. The CDR3 is 15 amino acids. V was clipped by 4 bases and J by 7 bases, with 19 bases between them. The germline V gene encodes CDR1 SGHVS and CDR2 FQNEAQ. In DNA form, the CDR3 reads TGTGCCAGCAGCTCCGAGAGTCCCACCTACTTTGGCTACACCTTC. Its translation: CASSSESPTYFGYTF.

Written as DNA, the CDR3 is TGTGCCAGCAGCTTAGTCCCGGGACAGGGGCGTAAGGAAAAACTGTTTTTT. This gives the protein CASSLVPGQGRKEKLFF. V and J are TRBV7-8 and TRBJ1-4; 10 positions agree with TRBD1. Looked up from germline, CDR1 is SGHVS and CDR2 is FQNEAQ. The CDR3 consists of 17 residues. The V segment lost 1 base and the J segment 8 bases; nucleotides outside the gene matches: 10.

The V gene is TRBV27, the J gene TRBJ1-3, with 7 nucleotides matching TRBD1. The V segment lost 3 bases and the J segment 0 bases; nucleotides outside the gene matches: 14. This CDR3 has 19 amino acids. Germline CDR1 is MNHEY and CDR2 is SMNVEV (reference sequence). The CDR3 nucleotides read TGTGCCAGCAGTTTTTTGGGTCCGACAGGGACGATCTCTGGAAACACCATATATTTT. Translation gives CASSFLGPTGTISGNTIYF.

The chain carries TRBV9 and TRBJ2-3; 15 bases agree with TRBD2. The CDR3 sequence is 16 residues long. Germline V gene sequence: CDR1 SGDLS, CDR2 YYNGEE. J lost 4 bases, V lost 3 bases, and 3 bases had no gene match. As DNA, the CDR3 is TGTGCCAGCAGCGGGACTAGCGGGGGGGCGTCAGATACGCAGTATTTT. Protein: CASSGTSGGASDTQYF. Based on the CDR3 plus reference TRBV9 and TRBJ2-3, the full variable domain is DSGVTQTPKHLITATGQRVTLRCSPRSGDLSVYWYQQSLDQGLQFLIQYYNGEERAKGNILERFSAQQFPDLHSELNLSSLELGDSALYFCASSGTSGGASDTQYFGPGTRLTVL.

The CDR3 protein is CASSVESSTDTQYF. DNA for the CDR3: TGTGCCAGCAGCGTAGAATCGAGCACAGATACGCAGTATTTT. The chain joins TRBV9 to TRBJ2-3, with D hard to call. CDR3 length equals 14 residues. Trimming cost V 0 bases and J 0 bases, with 5 bases left between them. The germline V gene has CDR1 SGDLS and CDR2 YYNGEE.

The rearrangement uses TRBV14 and TRBJ1-2; maybe TRBD1 (6 bases). Germline V CDR1 and CDR2: SGHDN, FVKESK. V was clipped by 1 base and J by 10 bases, with 16 bases between them. The CDR3 runs 14 residues. The CDR3 nucleotides are TGTGCCAGCAGCCAAGGCAGGGGAGTATTGCCCTACACCTTC. Translated, it gives CASSQGRGVLPYTF.

The rearrangement links TRBV6-2 or TRBV6-3 to TRBJ2-5; D might be TRBD2 (5 bases). CDR1 is MNHEY and CDR2 is SVGEGT in the germline V gene. Trimming stripped 5 bases from V and 4 bases from J, with 8 bases between. The CDR3 length is 12 residues. CDR3 in amino acids: CASSTAGETQYF. CDR3 DNA: TGTGCCAGCAGTACGGCGGGAGAGACCCAGTACTTC.

The chain combines TRBV11-1 with TRBJ2-3; a weak D match, TRBD1 (6 bases). This CDR3 has 13 amino acids. Germline V gene data show CDR1 as SGHAT and CDR2 as FQDESV (reference sequence). Deletions cut 5 bases from V and 7 bases from J, with 13 bases between. CDR3 DNA sequence: TGTGCCAGCAGCGCCTCACAGGGAAATACGCAGTATTTT. Translated, it gives CASSASQGNTQYF.

With regard to this clone: Within the sample, other DNA sequences also encode this same CDR3. The rearrangement uses TRBV7-2 and TRBJ2-5; TRBD1 matches at 10 bases. The CDR3 totals 15 residues. Germline V lookup: CDR1 SGHTA, CDR2 FQGNSA. V was clipped by 5 bases and J by 5 bases; unmatched bases: 8. The CDR3 region is CASSQPGQGRETQYF. CDR3 nucleotides: TGTGCCAGCAGCCAACCGGGACAGGGGAGGGAGACCCAGTACTTC. Filled out from reference TRBV7-2 and TRBJ2-5, the complete variable domain reads GAGVSQSPSNKVTEKGKDVELRCDPISGHTALYWYRQSLGQGLEFLIYFQGNSAPDKSGLPSDRFSAERTGGSVSTLTIQRTQQEDSAVYLCASSQPGQGRETQYFGPGTRLLVL.

The gene calls are TRBV4-2 and TRBJ1-1; D might be TRBD1 (6 bases). V dropped 5 bases and J dropped 0 bases, with 16 bases sitting between them. This CDR3 has 16 residues. CDR1 LGHNA and CDR2 YNFKEQ come from the germline V gene. The CDR3: CASSLRQDFVNTEAFF. CDR3 sequence (DNA): TGTGCCAGCAGCTTGCGACAGGATTTCGTGAACACTGAAGCTTTCTTT.

The chain uses TRBV4-1 and TRBJ1-5; no reliable D call. The V gene lost 1 base and the J gene lost 0 bases, with 19 bases spanning the gap. This CDR3 spans 19 amino acids. Germline V gene data show CDR1 as MGHRA and CDR2 as YSYEKL. The CDR3 region is CASSQVFGRSPYSNQPQHF. For the CDR3, the DNA is TGCGCCAGCAGCCAAGTTTTCGGTAGATCCCCGTATAGCAATCAGCCCCAGCATTTT.

The rearrangement uses TRBV2 and TRBJ2-7; 9 bases line up with TRBD1. J lost 3 bases, V lost 7 bases, and 10 bases had no gene match. The CDR3 length is 15 residues. The germline gives CDR1 SNHLY, CDR2 FYNNEI. The CDR3 here is CASKRSGTGNYEQYF. The CDR3, as DNA: TGTGCCAGCAAAAGATCAGGGACAGGGAACTACGAGCAGTACTTC. Full variable domain (outside the CDR3, taken from reference TRBV2 and TRBJ2-7): EPEVTQTPSHQVTQMGQEVILRCVPISNHLYFYWYRQILGQKVEFLVSFYNNEISEKSEIFDDQFSVERPDGSNFTLKIRSTKLEDSAMYFCASKRSGTGNYEQYFGPGTRLTVT.

The CDR3 DNA reads as TGCGCCAGCAGCTTAACAGGGATCGAATCTACTGGCTACACCTTC. This encodes CASSLTGIESTGYTF. The rearrangement links TRBV5-1 to TRBJ1-2; D may be TRBD1 (6 bases). Germline V gene data show CDR1 as SGHRS and CDR2 as YFSETQ. CDR3 size: 15 residues. V lost 2 bases, J lost 7 bases, and 18 bases lay in between. The complete variable domain, with remaining parts taken from reference TRBV5-1 and TRBJ1-2, reads KAGVTQTPRYLIKTRGQQVTLSCSPISGHRSVSWYQQTPGQGLQFLFEYFSETQRNKGNFPGRFSGRQFSNSRSEMNVSTLELGDSALYLCASSLTGIESTGYTFGSGTRLTVV.

V gene TRBV27 combines with J gene TRBJ1-5; 8 bases line up with TRBD1. The junction had 3 bases not matched to a gene; V was cut back by 0 bases and J by 2 bases. This CDR3 has 16 residues. Germline loops: CDR1 MNHEY, CDR2 SMNVEV (reference sequence). The CDR3, as DNA: TGTGCCAGCAGTTTATCGGTGACAGGGGGCAATCAGCCCCAGCATTTT. Encoded protein: CASSLSVTGGNQPQHF.

This clone appeared a few times. The chain has TRBV28 and TRBJ1-1; tentative D call: TRBD1 (6 bases). CDR3 length: 15 amino acids. Germline CDR1 MDHEN, CDR2 SYDVKM. Deletions cut 5 bases from V and 4 bases from J, with 17 bases between. The chain's CDR3 is CASSRPRGMATEAFF. The CDR3 region has the DNA TGTGCCAGCAGTCGTCCCAGGGGTATGGCCACTGAAGCTTTCTTT.

The chain couples TRBV7-8 to TRBJ1-5, with 10 bases that match TRBD1. CDR3 length: 16 residues. Germline V gives CDR1 SGHVS, CDR2 FQNEAQ. The junction had 5 bases not matched to a gene; V was cut back by 5 bases and J by 1 base. Here the CDR3 DNA reads TGTGCCAGCAGCCAGGGGACAGGGGCAAGCAATCAGCCCCAGCATTTT. It codes for CASSQGTGASNQPQHF.

The rearrangement links TRBV7-7 to TRBJ2-3; TRBD2 aligns across 15 bases. The J segment lost 5 bases and the V segment lost 5 bases, leaving 2 bases of the junction unmatched. This CDR3 spans 15 amino acids. Germline loops: CDR1 SSHAT, CDR2 FNYEAQ (reference sequence). The CDR3 loop reads CASSPGLAGGDTQYF. The CDR3 bases are TGTGCCAGCAGCCCGGGACTAGCGGGGGGAGATACGCAGTATTTT.

The chain carries TRBV11-3 and TRBJ2-1; 9 bases align to TRBD1. In germline, CDR1 is SGHNT, CDR2 YENEEA. The CDR3 contains 14 residues. The V gene end was trimmed by 0 bases and the J gene end by 8 bases; junction bases not matched to a gene: 2. DNA for the CDR3: TGTGCCAGCAGCTTAGAGGACAGGGGCCATGAGCAGTTCTTC. It encodes CASSLEDRGHEQFF.

V usage is TRBV19 and J usage is TRBJ2-7, with 9 bases that match TRBD1. V lost 6 bases and J lost 5; bases outside the gene matches: 8. This CDR3 spans 14 amino acids. The germline gives CDR1 LNHDA, CDR2 SQIVND (reference sequence). The DNA for the CDR3 is TGTGCCAGTAGCACGGGACAGGGTCTGAACGAGCAGTACTTC. Translating it yields CASSTGQGLNEQYF. Looking up the rest from reference TRBV19 and TRBJ2-7 gives the full variable domain: DGGITQSPKYLFRKEGQNVTLSCEQNLNHDAMYWYRQDPGQGLRLIYYSQIVNDFQKGDIAEGYSVSREKKESFPLTVTSAQKNPTAFYLCASSTGQGLNEQYFGPGTRLTVT.

The chain recombines TRBV11-1 with TRBJ2-5; D might be TRBD2 (7 bases). V was trimmed by 3 bases and J by 3 bases, leaving 14 bases between them. This CDR3 spans 15 amino acids. Germline CDR1 SGHAT, CDR2 FQDESV (reference sequence). DNA for the CDR3: TGTGCCAGCAGCTTCCGGGGGGCTGGTGAAGAGACCCAGTACTTC. Amino acid sequence: CASSFRGAGEETQYF.

The J gene is TRBJ2-1, the V gene TRBV4-1, with 8 bases that match TRBD1. The CDR3 is 13 residues long. CDR1 and CDR2 from the germline V gene are MGHRA and YSYEKL. Unmatched junction bases numbered 1, after V lost 4 bases and J lost 5 bases. The CDR3 loop is CASSRGQDNEQFF. The CDR3 bases are TGCGCCAGCAGCCGGGGACAGGACAATGAGCAGTTCTTC.